The 25 T cell receptor beta chains presented below share a single source sample, sequenced in a study of OX40 agonist ivuxolimab in advanced cancers. Assay used: immunoSEQ multiplex PCR; TCRdb lists only in-frame clones, some missing. The sample holds approximately 70,000 clones; roughly nine tenths are singletons and the top ten take around 1%. Sequencing used CD4+ or CD8+ T cells sorted from blood, obtained in a trial of the OX40 agonist ivuxolimab. Source of these receptors: an adult with an advanced solid tumor such as melanoma, head and neck, liver or kidney cancer.

The chain recombines TRBV2 with TRBJ1-2; a possible D gene is TRBD1 (5 bases). Deletions cut 3 bases from V and 3 bases from J, with 8 bases between. CDR1 is SNHLY and CDR2 is FYNNEI in the germline V gene. The CDR3 covers 13 residues. This CDR3 reads CASSDKGYYGYTF. As DNA, the CDR3 is TGTGCCAGCAGTGATAAGGGGTACTATGGCTACACCTTC. The whole variable domain, filled in from reference TRBV2 and TRBJ1-2, reads EPEVTQTPSHQVTQMGQEVILRCVPISNHLYFYWYRQILGQKVEFLVSFYNNEISEKSEIFDDQFSVERPDGSNFTLKIRSTKLEDSAMYFCASSDKGYYGYTFGSGTRLTVV.

The chain is built from TRBV10-1 and TRBJ1-1; D unresolved. V dropped 5 bases and J dropped 5 bases, with 15 bases sitting between them. Germline V gives CDR1 WNHNN, CDR2 SYGVQD (reference sequence). This CDR3 comprises 14 residues. The CDR3 sequence: CASSPVREGTEAFF. The CDR3 DNA reads as TGCGCCAGCAGTCCCGTCCGTGAAGGGACTGAAGCTTTCTTT.

The chain joins TRBV7-2 to TRBJ2-3; 12 nucleotides match TRBD2. Germline-derived CDR1 and CDR2 are SGHTA and FQGNSA. J was trimmed by 6 bases and V by 2 bases; bases with no gene match: 6. The CDR3 loop spans 16 amino acids. The CDR3 nucleotides are TGTGCCAGCAGCTTACTAGCGGGAGGGCTACGGGATACGCAGTATTTT. This gives the protein CASSLLAGGLRDTQYF.

The rearrangement joins TRBV13 to TRBJ2-1; D is uncertain. The V end lost 1 base, the J end lost 8 bases, and 6 bases lay between the germline ends. CDR3 length: 12 amino acids. From germline, CDR1 is PRHDT and CDR2 FYEKMQ (reference sequence). CDR3 residues: CASSLDRHEQFF. The DNA for the CDR3 is TGTGCCAGCAGCTTAGACCGACATGAGCAGTTCTTC. The whole variable domain, remainder taken from reference TRBV13 and TRBJ2-1, is AAGVIQSPRHLIKEKRETATLKCYPIPRHDTVYWYQQGPGQDPQFLISFYEKMQSDKGSIPDRFSAQQFSDYHSELNMSSLELGDSALYFCASSLDRHEQFFGPGTRLTVL.

The chain has TRBV6-1 and TRBJ2-7; tentatively, D is TRBD2 (6 bases). Germline CDR1 reads MNHNS; CDR2 reads SASEGT. This CDR3 contains 14 residues. The V end was cut by 10 bases, the J end by 6 bases, with 22 bases between. CDR3 nucleotide sequence: TGTGCCATCGACGTCCTACGGGAGCCATCCGAGCAGTACTTC. It translates to CAIDVLREPSEQYF.

This clone has just one count. This chain connects TRBV7-8 to TRBJ1-5; 7 bases agree with TRBD1. Germline lookup yields CDR1 SGHVS and CDR2 FQNEAQ. The CDR3 runs 16 residues. With 5 bases clipped from V and 4 bases from J, the junction kept 11 bases outside the gene matches. The CDR3 DNA follows: TGTGCCAGCAGCCGATTAGGACAGGATAGTAATCAGCCCCAGCATTTT. Translation gives CASSRLGQDSNQPQHF.

The chain has TRBV5-1 and TRBJ1-5, with TRBD1 matching 10 bases. J was trimmed by 2 bases and V by 3 bases; bases with no gene match: 8. Looked up from germline, CDR1 is SGHRS and CDR2 is YFSETQ. The CDR3 runs to 17 residues. The CDR3 loop is CASSSGTGDLGNQPQHF. The CDR3 DNA follows: TGCGCCAGCAGCTCCGGGACAGGGGATCTGGGCAATCAGCCCCAGCATTTT.

The chain carries TRBV29-1 and TRBJ2-2; D unresolved. This CDR3 spans 11 amino acids. Germline assignment: CDR1 SQVTM and CDR2 ANQGSEA. V lost 5 bases to trimming and J lost 2 bases, with 3 bases between them. CDR3: CSVKNTGELFF. Here the CDR3 DNA reads TGCAGCGTTAAAAACACCGGGGAGCTGTTTTTT.

Many counts were recorded for this clone. This chain links TRBV19 with TRBJ1-5, with D hard to call. Deletions cut 7 bases from V and 3 bases from J, with 19 bases between. The CDR3 extends over 16 amino acids. Germline CDR1 and CDR2: LNHDA and SQIVND (reference sequence). CDR3 protein: CASTRRGQRVNQPQHF. The CDR3 DNA reads TGTGCCAGTACCCGACGCGGGCAGCGGGTCAATCAGCCCCAGCATTTT.

V gene TRBV29-1 combines with J gene TRBJ2-7; tentatively, D is TRBD1 (6 bases). The germline V and J ends were trimmed by 4 bases and 1 base, with 14 bases remaining between them. CDR3 size: 14 residues. CDR1 and CDR2 (germline): SQVTM, ANQGSEA. CDR3 coding DNA: TGCAGCGTTGCACCGGGACAAGTGTCCTACGAGCAGTACTTC. Translating gives CSVAPGQVSYEQYF.

V and J are TRBV29-1 and TRBJ1-2, with TRBD1 as a possible D gene (6 bases). The V and J ends lost 3 bases and 5 bases respectively, with 13 bases between them. The V gene's germline CDR1 is SQVTM and CDR2 ANQGSEA. The CDR3 runs 13 residues. CDR3: CSVDGRGGYGYTF. In DNA, the CDR3 is TGCAGCGTTGACGGCAGAGGGGGGTATGGCTACACCTTC.

The CDR3 DNA reads TGTGCCTGGAGGAAGGATACTAACTATGGCTACACCTTC. Residues: CAWRKDTNYGYTF. The genes are TRBV30 and TRBJ1-2; D is unresolved. Per germline, CDR1 GTSNPN and CDR2 SVGIG (reference sequence). This CDR3 comprises 13 residues. V lost 3 bases to trimming and J lost 0 bases, with 8 bases between them.

The chain couples TRBV5-4 to TRBJ1-1; unclear D gene. CDR1 is SGHNT and CDR2 is YYREEE in the germline V gene (reference sequence). CDR3 length equals 13 residues. Trimming stripped 0 bases from V and 4 bases from J, with 7 bases between. The CDR3 DNA follows: TGTGCCAGCAGCTTGGAGTACGTCACTGAAGCTTTCTTT. It encodes CASSLEYVTEAFF.

J is TRBJ1-5 and V is TRBV2, with 7 bases aligning to TRBD1. Germline V gene lookup returns CDR1 SNHLY and CDR2 FYNNEI. Losses at the gene ends were 6 bases for V and 4 bases for J; bases not matched to a gene: 6. This CDR3 is built from 14 residues. The CDR3 here is CASSAGGGNQPQHF. The CDR3 coding sequence is TGTGCCAGCAGCGCAGGGGGTGGGAATCAGCCCCAGCATTTT.

The chain combines TRBV14 with TRBJ2-3; D unresolved. Trimming shortened V by 2 bases and J by 4 bases, and 7 bases separated the two germline ends. CDR1 SGHDN and CDR2 FVKESK come from the germline V gene. The CDR3 runs 13 residues. The CDR3 coding sequence is TGTGCCAGCAGCCAAAGATTTGCAGATACGCAGTATTTT. Residues: CASSQRFADTQYF.

The rearrangement uses TRBV7-9 and TRBJ2-7; 10 bases match TRBD1. J gave up 4 bases and V 0 bases, and 12 bases lay outside the gene matches. This CDR3 contains 18 residues. Germline CDR1 and CDR2: SEHNR and FQNEAQ (reference sequence). CDR3 sequence (DNA): TGTGCCAGCAGCTTAGCCTTGACAGGGGGCACTAGGACTTACGAGCAGTACTTC. Translating it yields CASSLALTGGTRTYEQYF.

This chain links TRBV7-2 with TRBJ2-3; the D gene is possibly TRBD2 (7 bases). V lost 2 bases and J 4 bases, leaving 16 bases between the germline ends. The CDR3 consists of 16 residues. Per the germline V gene, CDR1 is SGHTA and CDR2 is FQGNSA. The CDR3 region has the DNA TGTGCCAGCAGCTTATCGCGGGGGCCGGGGGCAGATACGCAGTATTTT. Residues: CASSLSRGPGADTQYF. Full variable domain (remainder filled in from reference TRBV7-2 and TRBJ2-3): GAGVSQSPSNKVTEKGKDVELRCDPISGHTALYWYRQSLGQGLEFLIYFQGNSAPDKSGLPSDRFSAERTGGSVSTLTIQRTQQEDSAVYLCASSLSRGPGADTQYFGPGTRLTVL.

This clone was observed a handful of times. The chain uses TRBV5-1 and TRBJ1-1, with a possible D match to TRBD1 (5 bases). Germline V gene lookup returns CDR1 SGHRS and CDR2 YFSETQ. V was clipped by 0 bases and J by 3 bases, with 9 bases between them. CDR3 length: 14 amino acids. The CDR3 bases are TGCGCCAGCAGCTTGGGGGGGTCTGACACTGAAGCTTTCTTT. Its protein product is CASSLGGSDTEAFF.

The V gene is TRBV27, the J gene TRBJ2-3, with D possibly TRBD2 on 5 matching bases. Trimming stripped 5 bases from V and 0 bases from J, with 12 bases between. Germline V lookup: CDR1 MNHEY, CDR2 SMNVEV (reference sequence). The CDR3 consists of 15 residues. CDR3 in amino acids: CASSDRWTSTDTQYF. The CDR3 bases are TGTGCCAGCAGTGACCGATGGACTAGCACAGATACGCAGTATTTT.

This clone turned up a few times. The V call is TRBV6-5, the J call TRBJ1-2; 8 bases fit TRBD1. Germline lookup yields CDR1 MNHEY and CDR2 SVGAGI. This CDR3 has 14 residues. The J segment lost 2 bases and the V segment lost 6 bases, leaving 5 bases of the junction unmatched. The CDR3 nucleotides read TGTGCCAGCAGAAAGGACAGGGTGAACTATGGCTACACCTTC. Translated: CASRKDRVNYGYTF.

The V and J genes are TRBV5-4 and TRBJ1-5, with TRBD1 as a possible D gene (5 bases). The germline V gene has CDR1 SGHNT and CDR2 YYREEE (reference sequence). The CDR3 extends over 15 amino acids. Between the trimmed V and J ends, which lost 4 bases and 3 bases, there was a span of 14 bases. DNA of the CDR3: TGTGCCAGCAGCCAGGGACTCGAGCCCAATCAGCCCCAGCATTTT. Its protein product is CASSQGLEPNQPQHF.

This clone showed up just a few times. The chain joins TRBV5-4 to TRBJ2-1; TRBD2 aligns across 9 bases. V trimming: 4 bases; J trimming: 7 bases; junction bases outside the gene matches: 12. The CDR3 length is 16 residues. Germline lookup yields CDR1 SGHNT and CDR2 YYREEE (reference sequence). Here the CDR3 DNA reads TGTGCCAGCAGCGCAAGTGCGGGGGGGTTAGGTAATGAGCAGTTCTTC. This translates into CASSASAGGLGNEQFF.

The chain recombines TRBV4-2 with TRBJ1-4; D is uncertain. The V gene's germline CDR1 is LGHNA and CDR2 YNFKEQ. The CDR3 extends over 16 amino acids. V lost 0 bases and J 8 bases, leaving 16 bases between the germline ends. The CDR3 sequence is CASSQDLGNPGEKLFF. CDR3 DNA sequence: TGTGCCAGCAGCCAAGATCTAGGAAATCCCGGGGAAAAACTGTTTTTT.

This clone occurred once. CDR3 DNA: TGTGCCAGCAGTGGCTGGACTAGCGGGAGCATAGGCTACAATGAGCAGTTCTTC. This codes for CASSGWTSGSIGYNEQFF. The gene calls are TRBV25-1 and TRBJ2-1; TRBD2 matches 13 bases. CDR3 length: 18 amino acids. V lost 4 bases, J lost 3 bases, and 9 bases stayed unmatched. CDR1 and CDR2 from the germline V gene are MGHDK and SYGVNS.

The chain combines TRBV19 with TRBJ2-1; D gene uncertain. Trimming took 6 bases from V and 2 from J, leaving 11 bases between them. The CDR3 covers 14 residues. Per the germline V gene, CDR1 is LNHDA and CDR2 is SQIVND (reference sequence). CDR3 region: CASSLGLPYNEQFF. CDR3 nucleotides: TGTGCCAGTAGCCTTGGGTTACCCTACAATGAGCAGTTCTTC.